This TCR beta chain derives from a study of Ad26.COV2.S vaccination and SARS-CoV-2 variants. Overall study context: Intramuscularly, Ad26.COV2.S was given either once or twice, 56 days apart.

Noted treatment: roughly 19 received Ad26.COV2.S at low or high dose, single or two shots; five or six received placebo; per-sample allocation not given. After the first vaccine or placebo injection, samples were drawn on day 63. This clone was seen a single time. V was cut by 0 bases and J by 6 bases, with 13 bases left in between. Germline CDR1 and CDR2: SGDLS and YYNGEE. The CDR3 length is 14 residues. Assay used: immunoSEQ multiplex PCR; TCRdb lists only in-frame clones, some missing. There are about 410,000 clones in the sample; approximately 90% occur only once, and approximately 1.9% lies in the top ten.

The chain recombines TRBV9 with TRBJ2-7; no reliable D call. Material: peripheral blood, obtained in a trial of Ad26.COV2.S vaccine versus placebo. The receptor was derived from a person between 18 and 59 years old who received the Ad26.COV2.S COVID-19 vaccine or a placebo. The CDR3 sequence: CASSVAPLEREQYF. For the CDR3, the DNA is TGTGCCAGCAGCGTAGCCCCGCTAGAGCGCGAGCAGTACTTC.